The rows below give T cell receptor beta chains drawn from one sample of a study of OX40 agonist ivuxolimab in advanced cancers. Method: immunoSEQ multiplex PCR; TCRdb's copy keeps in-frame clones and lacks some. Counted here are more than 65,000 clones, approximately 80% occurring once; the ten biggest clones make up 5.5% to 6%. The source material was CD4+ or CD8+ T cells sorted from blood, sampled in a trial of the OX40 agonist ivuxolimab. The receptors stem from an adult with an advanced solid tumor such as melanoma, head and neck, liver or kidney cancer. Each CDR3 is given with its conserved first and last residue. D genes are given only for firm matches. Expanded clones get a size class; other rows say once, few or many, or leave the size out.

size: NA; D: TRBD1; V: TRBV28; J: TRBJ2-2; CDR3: CASSSIRQGNTGELFF; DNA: TGTGCCAGCAGTTCCATTCGACAGGGGAACACCGGGGAGCTGTTTTTT
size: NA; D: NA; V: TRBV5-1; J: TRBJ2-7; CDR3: CASSYTRGTQVRYEQYF; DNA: TGCGCCAGCAGCTATACAAGAGGGACCCAGGTACGCTACGAGCAGTACTTC
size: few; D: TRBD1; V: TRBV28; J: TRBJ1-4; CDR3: CASSLLGTERSTNEKLFF; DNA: TGTGCCAGCAGTTTACTGGGGACAGAGAGATCAACTAATGAAAAACTGTTTTTT
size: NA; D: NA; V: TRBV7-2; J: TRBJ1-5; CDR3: CASSLLEAGGNQPQHF; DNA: TGTGCCAGCAGCTTATTGGAGGCGGGAGGGAATCAGCCCCAGCATTTT
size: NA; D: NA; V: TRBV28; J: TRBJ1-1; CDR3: CASSLGGRAEAFF; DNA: TGTGCCAGCAGTTTGGGGGGGCGAGCTGAAGCTTTCTTT
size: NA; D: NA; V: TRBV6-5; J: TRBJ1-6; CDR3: CASMGISSYNSPLHF; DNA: TGTGCCAGCATGGGGATCTCGTCCTATAATTCACCCCTCCACTTT
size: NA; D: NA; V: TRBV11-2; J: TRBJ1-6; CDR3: CASSLEGSGTPLHF; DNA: TGTGCCAGCAGCTTAGAGGGCAGTGGGACACCCCTCCACTTT
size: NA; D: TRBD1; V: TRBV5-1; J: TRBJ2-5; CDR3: CASSSPPQGDRRETQYF; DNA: TGCGCCAGCAGCTCTCCCCCCCAGGGGGACAGACGAGAGACCCAGTACTTC
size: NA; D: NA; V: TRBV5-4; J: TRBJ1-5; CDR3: CASSLDSSNQPQHF; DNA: TGTGCCAGCAGCTTGGACAGTAGCAATCAGCCCCAGCATTTT
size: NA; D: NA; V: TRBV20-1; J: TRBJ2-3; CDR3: CSPKIPDTQYF; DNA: TGCAGTCCTAAGATCCCAGATACGCAGTATTTT
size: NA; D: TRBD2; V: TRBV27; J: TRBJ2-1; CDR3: CASSFSGTSGGLLYNEQFF; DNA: TGTGCCAGCAGTTTCTCCGGGACTAGCGGGGGGCTTCTTTACAATGAGCAGTTCTTC
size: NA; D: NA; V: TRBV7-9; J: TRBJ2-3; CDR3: CASSLGGTGTDTQYF; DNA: TGTGCCAGCAGCTTAGGAGGGACTGGCACAGATACGCAGTATTTT
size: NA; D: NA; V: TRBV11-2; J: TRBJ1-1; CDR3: CASSLGQAPGAFF; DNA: TGTGCCAGCAGCTTAGGACAGGCCCCGGGAGCTTTCTTT
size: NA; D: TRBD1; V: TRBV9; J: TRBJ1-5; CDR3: CASSAEDRGSSNQPQHF; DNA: TGTGCCAGCAGCGCGGAGGACAGGGGAAGCAGCAATCAGCCCCAGCATTTT
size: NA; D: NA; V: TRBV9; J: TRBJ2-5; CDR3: CASSVSHYQETQYF; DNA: TGTGCCAGCAGCGTAAGTCACTACCAAGAGACCCAGTACTTC
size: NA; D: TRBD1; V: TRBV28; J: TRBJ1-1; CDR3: CASSLGDSLMNTEAFF; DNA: TGTGCCAGCAGTTTGGGGGACAGCCTCATGAACACTGAAGCTTTCTTT
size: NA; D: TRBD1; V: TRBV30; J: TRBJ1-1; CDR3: CAWGGQGVREAFF; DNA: TGTGCCTGGGGGGGACAGGGGGTACGAGAAGCTTTCTTT
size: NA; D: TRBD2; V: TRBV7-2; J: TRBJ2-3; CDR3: CASSFVSGRSTDTQYF; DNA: TGTGCCAGCAGCTTCGTTAGCGGGAGGAGTACAGATACGCAGTATTTT
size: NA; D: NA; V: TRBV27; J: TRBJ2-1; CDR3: CASSLESYNEQFF; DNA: TGTGCCAGCAGTTTAGAATCCTACAATGAGCAGTTCTTC
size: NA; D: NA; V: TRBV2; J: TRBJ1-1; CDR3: CASIVGSGTNTEAFF; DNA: TGTGCCAGCATCGTCGGATCTGGAACTAACACTGAAGCTTTCTTT
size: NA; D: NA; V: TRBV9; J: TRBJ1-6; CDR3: CASSARAAYNSPLHF; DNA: TGTGCCAGCAGCGCCCGGGCAGCATATAATTCACCCCTCCACTTT
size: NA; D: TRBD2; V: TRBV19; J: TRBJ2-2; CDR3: CASKRTSGRSTGELFF; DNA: TGTGCCAGTAAGCGGACTAGCGGGAGAAGCACCGGGGAGCTGTTTTTT
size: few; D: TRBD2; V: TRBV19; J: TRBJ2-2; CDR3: CASSISQFSGGARTGELFF; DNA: TGTGCCAGTAGTATTTCGCAATTCAGCGGGGGGGCTAGAACCGGGGAGCTGTTTTTT
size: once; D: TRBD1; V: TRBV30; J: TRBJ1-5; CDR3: CAWATGSNQPQHF; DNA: TGTGCCTGGGCGACAGGGTCCAATCAGCCCCAGCATTTT
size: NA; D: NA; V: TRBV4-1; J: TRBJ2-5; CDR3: CASSPNPRGVSETQYF; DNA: TGCGCCAGCAGCCCGAACCCCAGGGGTGTATCGGAGACCCAGTACTTC
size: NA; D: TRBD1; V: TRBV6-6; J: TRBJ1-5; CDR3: CASTSTGAGGNQPQHF; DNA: TGTGCCAGCACCTCAACAGGGGCGGGGGGGAATCAGCCCCAGCATTTT
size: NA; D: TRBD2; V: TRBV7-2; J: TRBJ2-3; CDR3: CASSPRGGVTDTQYF; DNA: TGTGCCAGCAGCCCGCGGGGGGGGGTTACAGATACGCAGTATTTT
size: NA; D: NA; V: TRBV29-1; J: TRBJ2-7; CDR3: CSVVQASSYEQYF; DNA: TGCAGCGTTGTACAGGCGAGCTCCTACGAGCAGTACTTC
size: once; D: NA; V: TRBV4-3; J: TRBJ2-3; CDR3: CASSQEDGYTQYF; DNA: TGCGCCAGCAGCCAAGAGGATGGTTATACGCAGTATTTT
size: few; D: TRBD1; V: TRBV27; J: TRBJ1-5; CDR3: CATGTAVGQPQHF; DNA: TGTGCCACCGGGACAGCAGTGGGTCAGCCCCAGCATTTT
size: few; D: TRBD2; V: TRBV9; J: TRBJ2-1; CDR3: CASSGLAGLRDEQFF; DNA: TGTGCCAGCAGCGGACTAGCCGGATTAAGGGATGAGCAGTTCTTC
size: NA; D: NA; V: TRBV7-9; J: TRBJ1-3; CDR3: CASSLGVSGNTIYF; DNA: TGTGCCAGCAGCTTAGGAGTTTCTGGAAACACCATATATTTT
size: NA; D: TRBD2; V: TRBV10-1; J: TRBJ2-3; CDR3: CASRTSSGSNSTQYF; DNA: TGCGCCAGCAGAACCTCTAGCGGGAGCAATTCTACGCAGTATTTT
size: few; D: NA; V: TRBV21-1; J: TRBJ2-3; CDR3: CASSGKTGVEADTQYF; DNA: TGTGCCAGCAGCGGCAAAACGGGAGTTGAGGCAGATACGCAGTATTTT
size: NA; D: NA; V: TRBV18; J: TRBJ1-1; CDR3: CASSSRGFGTEAFF; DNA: TGTGCCAGCTCATCCAGGGGTTTCGGCACTGAAGCTTTCTTT
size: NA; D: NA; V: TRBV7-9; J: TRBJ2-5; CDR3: CASSLVGLQWTQYF; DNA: TGTGCCAGCAGCTTAGTCGGGCTCCAGTGGACCCAGTACTTC
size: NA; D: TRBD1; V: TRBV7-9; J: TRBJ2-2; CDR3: CASSLKGTGRTGELFF; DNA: TGTGCCAGCAGCTTAAAAGGGACAGGGCGCACCGGGGAGCTGTTTTTT
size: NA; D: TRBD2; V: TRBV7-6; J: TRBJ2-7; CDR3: CASSLGESGTSYEQYF; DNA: TGTGCCAGCAGCTTAGGGGAGTCCGGGACTAGCTACGAGCAGTACTTC
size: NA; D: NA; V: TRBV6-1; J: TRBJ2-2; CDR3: CASSEARVYTGELFF; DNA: TGTGCCAGCAGTGAAGCGCGTGTCTACACCGGGGAGCTGTTTTTT
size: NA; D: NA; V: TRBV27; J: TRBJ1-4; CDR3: CASSPGRPQNEKLFF; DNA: TGTGCCAGCAGTCCCGGACGGCCCCAGAATGAAAAACTGTTTTTT
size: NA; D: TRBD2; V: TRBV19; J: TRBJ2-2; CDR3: CASRGGSGANTGELFF; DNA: TGTGCCAGTAGGGGAGGTAGCGGGGCGAACACCGGGGAGCTGTTTTTT
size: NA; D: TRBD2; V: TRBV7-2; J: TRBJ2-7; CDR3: CASLAGGSVEQYF; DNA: TGTGCCAGCCTAGCGGGAGGGTCGGTCGAGCAGTACTTC